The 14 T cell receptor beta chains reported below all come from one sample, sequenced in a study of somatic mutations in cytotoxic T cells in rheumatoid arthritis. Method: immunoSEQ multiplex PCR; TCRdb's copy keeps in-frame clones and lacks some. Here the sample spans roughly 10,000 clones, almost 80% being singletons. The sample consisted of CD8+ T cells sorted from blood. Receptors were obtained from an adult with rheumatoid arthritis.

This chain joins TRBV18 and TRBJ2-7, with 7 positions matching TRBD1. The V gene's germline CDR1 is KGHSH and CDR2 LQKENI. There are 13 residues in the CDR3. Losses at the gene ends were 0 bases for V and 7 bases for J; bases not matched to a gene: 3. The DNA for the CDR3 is TGTGCCAGCTCACCACCCCCAGGGGGTGAGCAGTACTTC. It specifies CASSPPPGGEQYF. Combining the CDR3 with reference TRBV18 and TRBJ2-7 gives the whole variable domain NAGVMQNPRHLVRRRGQEARLRCSPMKGHSHVYWYRQLPEEGLKFMVYLQKENIIDESGMPKERFSAEFPKEGPSILRIQQVVRGDSAAYFCASSPPPGGEQYFGPGTRLTVT.

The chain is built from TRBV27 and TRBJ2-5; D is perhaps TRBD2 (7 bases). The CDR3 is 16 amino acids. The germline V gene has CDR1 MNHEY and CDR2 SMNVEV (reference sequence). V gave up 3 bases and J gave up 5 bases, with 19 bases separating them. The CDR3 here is CASSLLAGGPGETQYF. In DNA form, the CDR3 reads TGTGCCAGCAGTTTGCTGGCCGGGGGGCCCGGGGAGACCCAGTACTTC.

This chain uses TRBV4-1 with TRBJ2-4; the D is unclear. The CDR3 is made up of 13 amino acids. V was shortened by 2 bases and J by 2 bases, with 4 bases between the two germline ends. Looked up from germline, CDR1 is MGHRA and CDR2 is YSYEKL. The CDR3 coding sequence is TGCGCCAGCAGCCAACATCCCAAAAACATTCAGTACTTC. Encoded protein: CASSQHPKNIQYF.

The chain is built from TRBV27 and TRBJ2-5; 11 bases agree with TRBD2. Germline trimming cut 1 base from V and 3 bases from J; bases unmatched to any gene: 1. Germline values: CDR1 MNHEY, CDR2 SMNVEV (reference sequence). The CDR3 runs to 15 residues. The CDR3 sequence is CASSLWGLAEETQYF. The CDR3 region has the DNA TGTGCCAGCAGTTTATGGGGACTAGCGGAAGAGACCCAGTACTTC.

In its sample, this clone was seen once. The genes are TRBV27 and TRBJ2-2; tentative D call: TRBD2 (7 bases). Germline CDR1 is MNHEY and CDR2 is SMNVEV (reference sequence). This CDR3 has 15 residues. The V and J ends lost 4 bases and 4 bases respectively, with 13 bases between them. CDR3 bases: TGTGCCAGCAGTTGGGGGGGCCTGACCACCGGGGAGCTGTTTTTT. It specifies CASSWGGLTTGELFF.

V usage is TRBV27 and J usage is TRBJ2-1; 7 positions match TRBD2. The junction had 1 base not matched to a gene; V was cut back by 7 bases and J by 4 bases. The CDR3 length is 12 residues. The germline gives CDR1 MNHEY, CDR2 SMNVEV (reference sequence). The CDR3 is CASMGGYNEQFF. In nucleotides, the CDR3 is TGTGCCAGCATGGGAGGGTACAATGAGCAGTTCTTC.

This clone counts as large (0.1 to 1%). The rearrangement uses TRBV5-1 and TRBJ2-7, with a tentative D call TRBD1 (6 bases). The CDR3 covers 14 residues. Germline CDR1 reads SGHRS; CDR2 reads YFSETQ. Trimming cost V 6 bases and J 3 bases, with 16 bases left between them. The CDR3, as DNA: TGCGCCAGCAAAGCCCCAGGGGAGAACTACGAGCAGTACTTC. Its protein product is CASKAPGENYEQYF.

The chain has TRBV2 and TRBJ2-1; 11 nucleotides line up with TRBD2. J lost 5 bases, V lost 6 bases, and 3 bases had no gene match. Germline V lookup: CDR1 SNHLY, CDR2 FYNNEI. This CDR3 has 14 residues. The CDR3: CASRGSGRDNEQFF. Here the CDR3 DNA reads TGTGCCAGCAGGGGTAGCGGGAGGGACAATGAGCAGTTCTTC. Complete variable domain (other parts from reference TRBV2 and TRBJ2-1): EPEVTQTPSHQVTQMGQEVILRCVPISNHLYFYWYRQILGQKVEFLVSFYNNEISEKSEIFDDQFSVERPDGSNFTLKIRSTKLEDSAMYFCASRGSGRDNEQFFGPGTRLTVL.

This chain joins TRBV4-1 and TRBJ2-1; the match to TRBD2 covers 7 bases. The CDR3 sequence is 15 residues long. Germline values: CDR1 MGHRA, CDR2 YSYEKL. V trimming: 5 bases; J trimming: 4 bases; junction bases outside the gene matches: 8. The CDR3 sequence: CASSYLAAQYNEQFF. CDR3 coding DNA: TGCGCCAGCAGCTATCTAGCGGCACAATACAATGAGCAGTTCTTC.

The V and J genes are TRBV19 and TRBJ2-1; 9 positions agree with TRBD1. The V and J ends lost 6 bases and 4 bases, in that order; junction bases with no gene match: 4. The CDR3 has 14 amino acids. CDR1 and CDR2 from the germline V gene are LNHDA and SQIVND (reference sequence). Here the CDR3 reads CASSPGTGYNEQFF. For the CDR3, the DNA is TGTGCCAGTAGCCCCGGGACAGGGTACAATGAGCAGTTCTTC.

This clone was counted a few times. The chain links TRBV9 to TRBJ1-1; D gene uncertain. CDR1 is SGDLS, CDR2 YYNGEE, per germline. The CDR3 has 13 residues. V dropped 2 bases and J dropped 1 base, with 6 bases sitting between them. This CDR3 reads CASSVSRNTEAFF. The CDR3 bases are TGTGCCAGCAGCGTTTCCAGGAACACTGAAGCTTTCTTT.

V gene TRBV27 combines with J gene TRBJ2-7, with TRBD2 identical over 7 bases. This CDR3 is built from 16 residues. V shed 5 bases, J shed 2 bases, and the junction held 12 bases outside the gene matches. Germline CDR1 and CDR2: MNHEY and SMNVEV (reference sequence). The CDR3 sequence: CASSLGGTIGTYEQYF. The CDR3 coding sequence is TGTGCCAGCAGTCTCGGGGGGACGATCGGGACCTACGAGCAGTACTTC.

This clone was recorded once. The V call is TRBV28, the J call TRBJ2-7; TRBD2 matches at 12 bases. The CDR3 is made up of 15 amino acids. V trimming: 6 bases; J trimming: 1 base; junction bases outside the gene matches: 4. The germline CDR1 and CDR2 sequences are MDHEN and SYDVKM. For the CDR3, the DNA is TGTGCCAGCAGCCTGACTAGCGGGAGTTCCTACGAGCAGTACTTC. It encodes CASSLTSGSSYEQYF.

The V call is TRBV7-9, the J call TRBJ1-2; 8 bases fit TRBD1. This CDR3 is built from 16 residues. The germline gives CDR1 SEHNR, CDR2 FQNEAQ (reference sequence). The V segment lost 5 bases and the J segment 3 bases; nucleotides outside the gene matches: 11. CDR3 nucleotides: TGTGCCAGCAGCATAACGGACAGGGAAGGGGACTATGGCTACACCTTC. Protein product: CASSITDREGDYGYTF.